This T cell receptor (beta chain) was identified during a study of blood T cell repertoires in COVID-19. The CDR3 covers 14 residues. J was trimmed by 2 bases and V by 3 bases; bases with no gene match: 4. Germline values: CDR1 SGDLS, CDR2 YYNGEE. The protocol was immunoSEQ multiplex PCR, while the TCRdb copy is restricted to in-frame clones and leaves out a portion. The sample lists 250,000 to 350,000 clones, about 81% occurring once. This clonotype was sampled from a human donor with COVID-19, enrolled during active disease. The donor label of this sample is uncertain. The sequenced sample was peripheral blood. V usage is TRBV9 and J usage is TRBJ2-7; 8 bases are a match to TRBD1. CDR3 protein: CASSDGTGTYEQYF. As DNA, the CDR3 is TGTGCCAGCAGCGACGGGACAGGAACCTACGAGCAGTACTTC. Supplemented by reference TRBV9 and TRBJ2-7, the full variable domain reads DSGVTQTPKHLITATGQRVTLRCSPRSGDLSVYWYQQSLDQGLQFLIQYYNGEERAKGNILERFSAQQFPDLHSELNLSSLELGDSALYFCASSDGTGTYEQYFGPGTRLTVT.